The T cell receptor (beta chain) described here comes from a study of blood T cells in healthy people across ages. The length of the CDR3 is 15 residues. V lost 5 bases, J lost 2 bases, and 15 bases lay in between. Looked up from germline, CDR1 is MGHRA and CDR2 is YSYEKL. A second PCR of 7 to 11 cycles used a sample-barcoded 5' primer and a J-beta primer mix. One entry per CDR3 protein, called by TCRdb with MiXCR from the 5' RACE reads. The data contain 1,800,000 or so distinct CDR3 sequences, about 39% of them singletons. In this sample, this clonotype turned up a few times. The receptor's source is a human donor in good health. The sequencing input was blood. The chain employs TRBV4-1 and TRBJ1-1; TRBD1 might be the D (6 bases). DNA for the CDR3: TGCGCCAGCAGCTATCCCGGGACAAGAAACACTGAAGCTTTCTTT. Encoded protein: CASSYPGTRNTEAFF.